Listed below are T cell receptor beta chains from one sample, sequenced in a study of T-cell memory formation after mild COVID-19. Via MiXCR, TCRdb re-called the 5' RACE reads, giving one row per CDR3 protein. The sample shows around 150,000 distinct CDR3 sequences, roughly 30% of them seen only once. Sequences were obtained from PBMCs or a T cell subset sorted from them (not recorded which). Receptors originate from an adult woman who had mild COVID-19 (a few samples of this study predate the infection). Cell type and time point are not known. The CDR3 runs from the conserved cysteine through the conserved F or W. The order of the fields is clone size, V gene, D gene, J gene, CDR3 protein, CDR3 DNA. The D gene is left open where the match is weak. The size of a clone is reported for some rows only, either as once, few or many, or as a class for expanded clones.

>.|TRBV7-9|.|TRBJ2-7
CASSFDRTYEQYF
TGTGCCAGCAGCTTCGACAGGACCTACGAGCAGTACTTC
>once|TRBV29-1|.|TRBJ1-2
CSVEPERSGVWPDGYTF
TGCAGCGTTGAGCCCGAACGATCAGGGGTTTGGCCCGATGGCTACACCTTC
>.|TRBV20-1|TRBD1|TRBJ1-2
CSAGQGATGYTF
TGCAGTGCCGGACAGGGGGCAACTGGCTACACCTTC
>.|TRBV12-3/TRBV12-4|.|TRBJ1-4
CASGSRGGGEKLFF
TGTGCCAGCGGGTCCCGGGGGGGTGGCGAAAAACTGTTTTTT
>many|TRBV20-1|.|TRBJ2-3
CSARFIGVADTQYF
TGCAGTGCTAGATTTATAGGGGTCGCGGATACGCAGTATTTT
>.|TRBV5-1|TRBD1|TRBJ1-2
CASSLAGTAEEGYTF
TGCGCCAGCAGCTTGGCAGGGACAGCAGAGGAAGGCTACACCTTC
>few|TRBV12-3/TRBV12-4|TRBD2|TRBJ2-2
CASSSRTSGGSNGNTGELFF
TGTGCCAGCAGTTCCCGGACTAGCGGGGGGTCTAACGGGAACACCGGGGAGCTGTTTTTT
>few|TRBV6-6|.|TRBJ2-6
CASSYSASGANVLTF
TGTGCCAGCAGTTACTCGGCCTCTGGGGCCAACGTCCTGACTTTC
>few|TRBV11-2|.|TRBJ2-6
CASSSTGKGAGANVLTF
TGTGCCAGCAGCTCAACCGGGAAGGGTGCTGGGGCCAACGTCCTGACTTTC
>.|TRBV11-2|TRBD1|TRBJ2-1
CASSNPGQGTYNEQFF
TGTGCCAGCAGCAATCCGGGACAGGGGACCTACAATGAGCAGTTCTTC
>few|TRBV6-5|TRBD2|TRBJ2-5
CASGGPAETQYF
TGTGCTTCGGGAGGGCCGGCAGAGACCCAGTACTTC
>few|TRBV10-3|TRBD2|TRBJ2-5
CAISDASGSETQYF
TGTGCCATCAGTGATGCTAGCGGGAGCGAGACCCAGTACTTC
>.|TRBV29-1|TRBD2|TRBJ2-1
CSVAPGLAARNEQFF
TGCAGCGTTGCCCCGGGACTAGCGGCAAGAAATGAGCAGTTCTTC
>.|TRBV4-2|.|TRBJ2-5
CASSRDSETETQYF
TGTGCCAGCAGTCGGGACTCCGAAACCGAGACCCAGTACTTC
>few|TRBV10-3|.|TRBJ2-3
CAISGFGHLTDTQYF
TGTGCCATCAGTGGTTTCGGACATCTCACAGATACGCAGTATTTT
>.|TRBV5-6|.|TRBJ1-4
CASSHAPLTGTGEKLFF
TGTGCCAGCAGCCACGCTCCTCTAACGGGAACCGGAGAAAAACTGTTTTTT
>.|TRBV20-1|TRBD2|TRBJ2-7
CSARLADTYEQYF
TGCAGTGCTAGACTAGCGGATACCTACGAGCAGTACTTC
>.|TRBV12-3/TRBV12-4|TRBD2|TRBJ2-3
CASSWGLAAGTDTQYF
TGTGCCAGCAGTTGGGGACTAGCGGCGGGCACAGATACGCAGTATTTT
>few|TRBV5-1|TRBD1|TRBJ1-1
CASSTQGPNTEAFF
TGCGCCAGCAGCACACAGGGGCCGAACACTGAAGCTTTCTTT
>.|TRBV12-3/TRBV12-4|.|TRBJ2-2
CASSFSGIRAGELFF
TGTGCCAGCAGTTTCTCAGGAATCCGGGCCGGGGAGCTGTTTTTT
>.|TRBV5-1|.|TRBJ2-7
CASSSRSGSYEQYF
TGCGCCAGCAGCTCCCGTTCGGGCTCCTACGAGCAGTACTTC
>.|TRBV25-1|TRBD2|TRBJ2-5
CASSVGLAGKETQYF
TGTGCCAGCAGTGTGGGCCTAGCGGGGAAAGAGACCCAGTACTTC
>once|TRBV20-1|.|TRBJ1-1
CSARVPQGNTEAFF
TGCAGTGCTAGAGTCCCCCAGGGGAACACTGAAGCTTTCTTT
>.|TRBV10-3|TRBD1|TRBJ1-5
CAIRGTGDNQPQHF
TGTGCCATCAGAGGGACAGGGGATAATCAGCCCCAGCATTTT
>few|TRBV7-9|.|TRBJ1-2
CASSLDDSYGYTF
TGTGCCAGCAGCTTAGATGACAGCTATGGCTACACCTTC
>.|TRBV14|.|TRBJ1-5
CASSQGGSNQPQHF
TGTGCCAGCAGCCAGGGTGGAAGCAATCAGCCCCAGCATTTT
>few|TRBV6-5|.|TRBJ2-7
CASSYENRREQYF
TGTGCCAGCAGTTACGAGAACCGGCGGGAGCAGTACTTC
>.|TRBV10-3|.|TRBJ2-7
CAIRQGDTGEQYF
TGTGCCATCAGACAGGGTGATACAGGCGAGCAGTACTTC
>.|TRBV7-9|.|TRBJ1-2
CASSLGGSDLQNYGYTF
TGTGCCAGCAGCTTAGGGGGGTCAGACTTGCAAAACTATGGCTACACCTTC
>.|TRBV12-3/TRBV12-4|.|TRBJ1-2
CASSLRHSPRGHYTF
TGTGCCAGCAGTTTACGCCATAGCCCCCGGGGCCACTACACCTTC
>few|TRBV6-6|.|TRBJ2-7
CASSAMGGQYF
TGTGCCAGCAGTGCAATGGGGGGACAGTACTTC
>.|TRBV5-1|TRBD2|TRBJ2-1
CDSSLLAGFYNEQFF
TGCGACAGCAGCCTGCTAGCGGGGTTCTACAATGAGCAGTTCTTC
>.|TRBV6-5|TRBD2|TRBJ2-1
CASYGGARGNEQFF
TGTGCCAGTTACGGGGGGGCGAGGGGAAATGAGCAGTTCTTC
>.|TRBV14|.|TRBJ2-7
CASSQGALSYEQYF
TGTGCCAGCAGCCAAGGGGCGCTTTCCTACGAGCAGTACTTC
>.|TRBV6-1|.|TRBJ2-3
CASSKEIDTQYF
TGTGCCAGCAGTAAAGAAATAGATACGCAGTATTTT
>few|TRBV20-1|.|TRBJ2-1
CSATGEVDNNEQFF
TGCAGTGCTACCGGTGAGGTGGACAACAATGAGCAGTTCTTC
>.|TRBV5-1|.|TRBJ1-1
CASSLVAGPNTEAFF
TGCGCCAGCAGCTTGGTGGCAGGACCCAACACTGAAGCTTTCTTT
>.|TRBV10-3|TRBD1|TRBJ2-1
CAISTDRVNEQFF
TGTGCCATCAGTACTGACAGGGTCAATGAGCAGTTCTTC
>few|TRBV20-1|.|TRBJ2-7
CSATLFTGSEQYF
TGCAGTGCTACCCTTTTTACAGGGTCCGAGCAGTACTTC
>.|TRBV24-1|TRBD2|TRBJ2-3
CATSDFASGGDTDTQYF
TGTGCCACCAGTGATTTTGCTAGCGGGGGGGACACAGATACGCAGTATTTT
>.|TRBV27|.|TRBJ2-7
CASSLVRSYEQYF
TGTGCCAGCAGTTTGGTACGATCCTACGAGCAGTACTTC
>.|TRBV20-1|.|TRBJ2-7
CSASQDSYEQYF
TGCAGTGCTAGCCAAGACAGCTACGAGCAGTACTTC
>few|TRBV24-1|.|TRBJ1-5
CAIGRGSGNQPQHF
TGTGCCATCGGGCGGGGATCGGGCAATCAGCCCCAGCATTTT
>few|TRBV4-3|.|TRBJ2-2
CASSPRSGGGELFF
TGCGCCAGCAGCCCGCGTTCCGGGGGCGGGGAGCTGTTTTTT
>.|TRBV6-2/TRBV6-3|.|TRBJ2-2
CASSYYQGGTGELFF
TGTGCCAGCAGTTATTACCAGGGAGGCACCGGGGAGCTGTTTTTT
>.|TRBV3-1|.|TRBJ1-5
CASSQDRGNNQPQHF
TGTGCCAGCAGCCAAGATCGGGGAAACAATCAGCCCCAGCATTTT
>.|TRBV6-2/TRBV6-3|.|TRBJ2-1
CASTLYNEQFF
TGTGCCAGCACCCTATACAATGAGCAGTTCTTC
>.|TRBV30|TRBD1|TRBJ2-5
CAWRDRVETQYF
TGTGCCTGGAGGGACAGGGTGGAGACCCAGTACTTC
>few|TRBV24-1|TRBD1|TRBJ1-5
CATSDYWTGTQHF
TGTGCCACCAGTGATTATTGGACAGGGACCCAGCATTTT